The rows below give T cell receptor beta chains drawn from one sample of a study of blood T cells in healthy people across ages. TCRdb reanalysed the 5' RACE reads using MiXCR and keeps one entry per CDR3 protein. The sample shows over 1,500,000 distinct CDR3 sequences, approximately 40% of them seen only once. Sequencing was performed on blood. The receptors stem from a human donor in good health. Each CDR3 is given with its conserved first and last residue. A D gene is named only where the DNA matches it firmly. Expanded clones are given a class, and other clones once, few, many or no size at all.

>TRBJ1-2|NA|TRBV5-6|TRBD1|15
TGTGCCAGCAGCTTGGCCCCAGGGGGCCAGTATGGCTACACCTTC
CASSLAPGGQYGYTF
>TRBJ2-2|NA|TRBV5-1|NA|15
TGCGCCAGCAGCTCTCCCCAGGGTGGAGCCGGGGAGCTGTTTTTT
CASSSPQGGAGELFF
>TRBJ1-2|NA|TRBV20-1|TRBD1|15
TGTAGTGCTGTACCGGGGACAGCTTTTTTCTATGGCTACACCTTC
CSAVPGTAFFYGYTF
>TRBJ2-1|NA|TRBV29-1|NA|10
TGCAGCGGGGGGAGCCTTGAGCAGTTCTTC
CSGGSLEQFF
>TRBJ2-7|NA|TRBV5-1|NA|15
TGCGCCAGCAGCTTGGCCCTGGGGACCTACAATGAGCAGTACTTC
CASSLALGTYNEQYF
>TRBJ2-1|NA|TRBV5-6|TRBD2|16
TGTGCCAGCAGCTTTCACGGGGGGATCTCCTACAATGAGCAGTTCTTC
CASSFHGGISYNEQFF
>TRBJ1-4|NA|TRBV5-1|NA|15
TGCGCCAGCAGCTGGGGCGAGAGTTACGATGAAAAACTGTTTTTT
CASSWGESYDEKLFF
>TRBJ2-3|few|TRBV20-1|TRBD2|17
TGCAGTGCTAGAGATCCCAGCGGGGTCTACTTCACAGATACGCAGTATTTT
CSARDPSGVYFTDTQYF
>TRBJ2-5|few|TRBV18|NA|14
TGTGCCAGCTCACCAGCAGACTCACAAGAGACCCAGTACTTC
CASSPADSQETQYF
>TRBJ2-5|few|TRBV24-1|TRBD1|16
TGTGCCACCAGTGATACAACAGGGGGCGCTTGGGAGACCCAGTACTTC
CATSDTTGGAWETQYF
>TRBJ1-1|NA|TRBV5-6|NA|13
TGTGCCAGCAGCTTGGGACAAACAATCGAAGCTTTCTTT
CASSLGQTIEAFF